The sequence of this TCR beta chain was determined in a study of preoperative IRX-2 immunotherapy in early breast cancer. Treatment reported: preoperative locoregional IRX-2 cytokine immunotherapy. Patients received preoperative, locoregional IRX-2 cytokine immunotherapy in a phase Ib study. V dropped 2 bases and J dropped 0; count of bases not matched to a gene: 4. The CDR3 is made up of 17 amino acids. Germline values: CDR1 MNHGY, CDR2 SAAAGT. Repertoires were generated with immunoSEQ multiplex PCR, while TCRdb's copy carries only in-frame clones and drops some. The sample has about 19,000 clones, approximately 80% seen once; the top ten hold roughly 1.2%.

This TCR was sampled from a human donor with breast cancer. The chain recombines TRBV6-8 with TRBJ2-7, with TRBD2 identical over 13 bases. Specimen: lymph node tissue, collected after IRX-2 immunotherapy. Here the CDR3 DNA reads TGTGCCAGCAGTTACCGACTAGCGGGGGGTAGCTCCTACGAGCAGTACTTC. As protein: CASSYRLAGGSSYEQYF.